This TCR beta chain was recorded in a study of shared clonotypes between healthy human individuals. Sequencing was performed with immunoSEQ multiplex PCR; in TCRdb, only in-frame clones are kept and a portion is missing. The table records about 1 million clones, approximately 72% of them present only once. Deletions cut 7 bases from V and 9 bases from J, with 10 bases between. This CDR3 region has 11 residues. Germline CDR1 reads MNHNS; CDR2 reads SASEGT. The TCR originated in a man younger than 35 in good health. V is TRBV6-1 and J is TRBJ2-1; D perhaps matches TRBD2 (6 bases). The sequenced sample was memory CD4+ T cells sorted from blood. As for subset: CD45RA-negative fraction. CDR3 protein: CASNGGGEQFF. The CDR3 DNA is TGTGCCAGCAACGGGGGTGGTGAGCAGTTCTTC.